This passage covers 3 T cell receptor beta chains from one sample sequenced in a study of early T cells in non-severe SARS-CoV-2 infection. TCRdb re-analysed the 5' RACE reads in MiXCR, keeping a single row per CDR3 protein. The sample contains 50,000 to 80,000 distinct CDR3 sequences, 4% to 5.5% of which appear only once. Sample: whole blood. Every receptor here comes from an adult who was a healthcare worker with PCR-confirmed SARS-CoV-2 infection or an uninfected control (not recorded which).

This clonotype occurred many times. This rearrangement joins TRBV12-3 or TRBV12-4 to TRBJ2-1, with D possibly matching TRBD2 (6 bases). This CDR3 is built from 14 residues. The germline V and J ends were trimmed by 1 base and 9 bases, with 13 bases remaining between them. CDR3 protein: CASSLDGSGREQFF. The DNA for the CDR3 is TGTGCCAGCAGTTTAGACGGGAGCGGCCGTGAGCAGTTCTTC.

This clonotype came up many times. The V call is TRBV18, the J call TRBJ1-2, with D unresolved. CDR1 KGHSH and CDR2 LQKENI come from the germline V gene. V lost 0 bases, J lost 4 bases, and 9 bases lay in between. The CDR3 covers 14 residues. CDR3 in amino acids: CASSPPASRYGYTF. The CDR3 bases are TGTGCCAGCTCACCACCAGCCAGTCGCTATGGCTACACCTTC.

The rearrangement joins TRBV7-2 to TRBJ2-7; the D is unclear. CDR3 length equals 14 residues. V was clipped by 2 bases and J by 3 bases, with 11 bases between them. Germline values: CDR1 SGHTA, CDR2 FQGNSA. The CDR3 region is CASSLSVAGYEQYF. CDR3 coding DNA: TGTGCCAGCAGCTTATCGGTAGCCGGCTACGAGCAGTACTTC. The full variable domain, its missing parts supplied by reference TRBV7-2 and TRBJ2-7, is GAGVSQSPSNKVTEKGKDVELRCDPISGHTALYWYRQSLGQGLEFLIYFQGNSAPDKSGLPSDRFSAERTGGSVSTLTIQRTQQEDSAVYLCASSLSVAGYEQYFGPGTRLTVT.